This is a list of T cell receptor beta chains from one sample in a study of T cells after yellow fever vaccination. TCRdb analysed the 5' RACE reads with MiXCR anew, one entry per CDR3 protein. The sample carries a few hundred thousand distinct CDR3 sequences, approximately 4.3% recorded once. The material was PBMCs, obtained 15 days after the yellow fever booster vaccination. The receptors were gathered from a man aged 18 to 35 who received the YFV17D yellow fever vaccine. CDR3s include the opening cysteine and the closing phenylalanine or tryptophan. A D gene is named only where the DNA matches it firmly. Clone size is shown for a subset of rows, as once, few, many or a class of expanded clone.

j_call v_call d_call clone_size cdr3_nt cdr3_aa
TRBJ2-1 TRBV30 TRBD2 few TGTGCCTGGAGTGCACGGACTAGCGGGGGGGCCAGATTCATCAATGAGCAGTTCTTC CAWSARTSGGARFINEQFF
TRBJ2-3 TRBV2 . . TGTGCCAGCAGCCCCGCCCGGGGTCTTCTTGGAGATACGCAGTATTTT CASSPARGLLGDTQYF
TRBJ1-2 TRBV29-1 . many TGCAGCGTTGAAGACCCAGAGGGCTATGGCTACACCTTC CSVEDPEGYGYTF
TRBJ2-7 TRBV24-1 . few TGTGCCACCAGCTCCAAGGACAGCTCCTACGAGCAGTACTTC CATSSKDSSYEQYF
TRBJ1-3 TRBV6-5 . many TGTGCCAGCAGTTACTCTACTCTGGGCTCTGGAAACACCATATATTTT CASSYSTLGSGNTIYF
TRBJ2-3 TRBV4-3 TRBD2 . TGCGCCAGCAGAACGTCTGCCGGGGGGGCAAATACGCAGTATTTT CASRTSAGGANTQYF
TRBJ1-2 TRBV28 . few TGTGCCAGCAGCCCACCTACAGCGAGAGGCTACACCTTC CASSPPTARGYTF
TRBJ2-1 TRBV19 TRBD1 once TGTGCCAGTAGTGCCTGGGACAGAGGCAATGAGCAGTTCTTC CASSAWDRGNEQFF
TRBJ1-4 TRBV10-3 TRBD1 many TGTGCCATCAGTGAGCCGGGGGGACAGGGGGTTGAAAAACTGTTTTTT CAISEPGGQGVEKLFF
TRBJ2-7 TRBV7-8 TRBD2 . TGTGCCAGCCTGCTCGGCGGGGGGCTGGAAGAGCAGTACTTC CASLLGGGLEEQYF
TRBJ2-5 TRBV25-1 . . TGTGCCAGCAGTGAATCCCTAGGGACCCAGTACTTC CASSESLGTQYF
TRBJ1-2 TRBV24-1 . many TGTGCCACCACTGACGGAATCTATGGCTACACCTTC CATTDGIYGYTF
TRBJ1-3 TRBV10-3 . many TGTGCCATCAGTGACAGGGCTGGAAACACCATATATTTT CAISDRAGNTIYF
TRBJ2-7 TRBV20-1 TRBD1 many TGCAGTGCTAGTGCAGGGGGTGGGGAGCAGTACTTC CSASAGGGEQYF
TRBJ1-1 TRBV5-1 TRBD1 many TGCGCCAGCAGTTCCGGGACAGCTAACACTGAAGCTTTCTTT CASSSGTANTEAFF
TRBJ2-4 TRBV4-3 . few TGCGCCAGCAGCCAAGATTTGGGTTCGCCTGCGCAAAACATTCAGTACTTC CASSQDLGSPAQNIQYF
TRBJ2-2 TRBV5-4 . . TGTGCCAGCACGGAGGGTTCCCCACACTCCACCGGGGAGCTGTTTTTT CASTEGSPHSTGELFF
TRBJ2-3 TRBV2 TRBD2 . TGTGCCAGCAGGGTACTAGCGGGAACCACAGATACGCAGTATTTT CASRVLAGTTDTQYF
TRBJ2-6 TRBV7-2 . few TGTGCCAGCAGCTTTAACTCTGGGGCCAACGTCCTGACTTTC CASSFNSGANVLTF
TRBJ1-6 TRBV3-1 TRBD1 . TGTGCCAGCAGCCAAAGGGACAGGAATTCACCCCTCCACTTT CASSQRDRNSPLHF
TRBJ2-3 TRBV7-3 TRBD2 few TGTGCCAGCAGCTTAAGAGGCGGGGGGGCCATGGATACGCAGTATTTT CASSLRGGGAMDTQYF
TRBJ2-1 TRBV12-3/TRBV12-4 . . TGTGCCAGCAGTTTAGTACAGGGAAGCTCCTACAATGAGCAGTTCTTC CASSLVQGSSYNEQFF
TRBJ2-3 TRBV12-3/TRBV12-4 . many TGTGCCAGCGGACGGGTCTTTGGGCCTACAGATACGCAGTATTTT CASGRVFGPTDTQYF
TRBJ1-5 TRBV20-1 . many TGCAGTGCTAGAGCCGGGGATGGCAATCAGCCCCAGCATTTT CSARAGDGNQPQHF
TRBJ1-6 TRBV6-5 . many TGTGCCACCCGGGCGTATAATTCACCCCTCCACTTT CATRAYNSPLHF
TRBJ1-1 TRBV28 . many TGTGCCAGCAGTTTCCCGGGGGGGAGCACTGAAGCTTTCTTT CASSFPGGSTEAFF
TRBJ1-2 TRBV12-3/TRBV12-4 . . TGTGCCAGCACCTACTCGGTGGGCTACACCTTC CASTYSVGYTF
TRBJ2-5 TRBV5-4 . . TGTGCCAGCAGGTCGTGGTCACAAGAGACCCAGTACTTC CASRSWSQETQYF
TRBJ1-5 TRBV2 . many TGTGCCAGCAACGCCGGGGATCAGCCCCAGCATTTT CASNAGDQPQHF
TRBJ1-1 TRBV5-8 TRBD1 many TGTGCCAGCAAGACCAGGGGGCGAGTCCCTGAAGCTTTCTTT CASKTRGRVPEAFF
TRBJ2-3 TRBV12-3/TRBV12-4 . . TGTGCCAGCAGTTTTGGCGGGTATACGCAGTATTTT CASSFGGYTQYF
TRBJ1-3 TRBV20-1 . many TGCAGTGCGCAATTACAGGGAACCGCCATATATTTT CSAQLQGTAIYF
TRBJ2-5 TRBV6-2/TRBV6-3 . many TGTGCCAGCAATCAACGGCAAGAGACCCAGTACTTC CASNQRQETQYF
TRBJ1-2 TRBV19 . many TGTGCCAGTAGCGGGTATGGCTACACCTTC CASSGYGYTF
TRBJ2-1 TRBV12-3/TRBV12-4 TRBD1 many TGTGCCAGCACCGAACCGGGACAGGGTTTGCAGTTCTTC CASTEPGQGLQFF
TRBJ1-6 TRBV7-9 . many TGTGCCAGCAGCTTAGAGGACACGGATTCACCCCTCCACTTT CASSLEDTDSPLHF
TRBJ1-2 TRBV6-5 . . TGTGCCAGCAGTTACTCGACCCCAGGCGATGGCTACACCTTC CASSYSTPGDGYTF